What follows describes a single T cell receptor (beta chain). The analysis combined second doses at about 4 or about 12 weeks. Trimming took off 5 bases at V and 5 bases at J, with 11 bases between the two ends. The CDR3 has 13 residues. CDR1 SGHNT and CDR2 YENEEA come from the germline V gene. The data were produced by immunoSEQ multiplex PCR, yet TCRdb's version contains in-frame clones alone and is incomplete. The table has around 15,000 clones, 88% seen once. The data belong to a study of T cell responses to AZD1222 COVID-19 vaccine. The TCR sequence derives from an adult who received the AZD1222 COVID-19 vaccine. The sample here was peripheral blood, taken 28 days after the second AZD1222 dose. The V gene is TRBV11-3, the J gene TRBJ2-3, with D unresolved. The CDR3 DNA sequence: TGTGCCAGCAGCCTTGGGTTCCAAGATACGCAGTATTTT. Amino acid sequence: CASSLGFQDTQYF. Looking up the rest from reference TRBV11-3 and TRBJ2-3 gives the full variable domain: EAGVVQSPRYKIIEKKQPVAFWCNPISGHNTLYWYLQNLGQGPELLIRYENEEAVDDSQLPKDRFSAERLKGVDSTLKIQPAELGDSAVYLCASSLGFQDTQYFGPGTRLTVL.